This T cell receptor (beta chain) was found in a study of sequential checkpoint blockade in melanoma. Study at large: Maintenance nivolumab came after either treatment sequence. 75 to 95 pretreatment tumor DNA samples were TCRβ immunosequenced. Under 25 patients had tumor biopsies before treatment and at week 13. Study results and limitations: T-cell fraction and clonality followed PD-L1 and CD8+ counts, not mutational load.

Treatment noted: randomized to nivolumab then ipilimumab (arm A) or the reverse (arm B). The table lists this clone with a few counts. Its antigen remains unidentified. Here immunoSEQ multiplex PCR was the method, and the copy in TCRdb shows in-frame clones only, minus some. The sample has about 37,000 clones; 32% are singletons. The CDR3 has 16 amino acids. Looked up from germline, CDR1 is SGDLS and CDR2 is YYNGEE. The junction had 11 bases not matched to a gene; V was cut back by 4 bases and J by 3 bases. The TCR comes from a human donor with melanoma. The source material was tumor tissue (inferred from file names), sampled from a patient given nivolumab and ipilimumab in sequence. V is TRBV9 and J is TRBJ2-5; TRBD2 matches 8 bases. The CDR3 loop reads CASSPRTSPLKETQYF. CDR3 in DNA: TGTGCCAGCAGCCCCCGGACTAGCCCGCTCAAAGAGACCCAGTACTTC.